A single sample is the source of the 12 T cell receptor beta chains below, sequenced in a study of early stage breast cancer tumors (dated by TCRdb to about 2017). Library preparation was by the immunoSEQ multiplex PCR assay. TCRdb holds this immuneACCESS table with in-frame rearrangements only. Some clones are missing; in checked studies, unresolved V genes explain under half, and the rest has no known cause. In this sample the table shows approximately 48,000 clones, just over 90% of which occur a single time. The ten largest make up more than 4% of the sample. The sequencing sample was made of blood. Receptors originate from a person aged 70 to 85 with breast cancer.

In DNA, the CDR3 is TGCGCCAGCAGCTTGATGGGGGGCTCCTACAATGAGCAGTTCTTC. Amino acids: CASSLMGGSYNEQFF. This chain joins TRBV5-1 and TRBJ2-1; D may be TRBD2 (6 bases). Germline V lookup: CDR1 SGHRS, CDR2 YFSETQ. The germline V and J ends were trimmed by 1 base and 0 bases, with 8 bases remaining between them. CDR3 length equals 15 residues.

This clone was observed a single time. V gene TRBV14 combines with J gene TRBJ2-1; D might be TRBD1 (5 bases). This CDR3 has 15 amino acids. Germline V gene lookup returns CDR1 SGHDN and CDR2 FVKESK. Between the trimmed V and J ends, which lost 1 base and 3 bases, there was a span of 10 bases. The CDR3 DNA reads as TGTGCCAGCAGCCAAGCAGGGCGAGACTACAATGAGCAGTTCTTC. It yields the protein CASSQAGRDYNEQFF.

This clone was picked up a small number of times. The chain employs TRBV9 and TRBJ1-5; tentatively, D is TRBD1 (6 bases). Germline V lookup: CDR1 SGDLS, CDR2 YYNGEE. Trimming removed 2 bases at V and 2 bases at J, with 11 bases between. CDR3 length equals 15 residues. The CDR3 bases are TGTGCCAGCAGCGTGACAGGAAGCGGCAATCAGCCCCAGCATTTT. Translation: CASSVTGSGNQPQHF.

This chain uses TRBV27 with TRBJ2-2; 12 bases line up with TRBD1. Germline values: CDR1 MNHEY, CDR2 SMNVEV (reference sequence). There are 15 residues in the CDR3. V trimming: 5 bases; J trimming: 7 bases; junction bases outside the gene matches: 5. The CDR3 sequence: CASSPGQGAIGELFF. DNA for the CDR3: TGTGCCAGCAGTCCGGGACAGGGGGCAATCGGGGAGCTGTTTTTT.

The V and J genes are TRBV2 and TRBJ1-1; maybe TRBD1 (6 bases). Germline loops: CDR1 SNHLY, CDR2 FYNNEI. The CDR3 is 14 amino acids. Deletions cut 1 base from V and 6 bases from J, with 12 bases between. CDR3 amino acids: CASSEGGRGAEAFF. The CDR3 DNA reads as TGTGCCAGCAGTGAAGGGGGCAGGGGCGCTGAAGCTTTCTTT.

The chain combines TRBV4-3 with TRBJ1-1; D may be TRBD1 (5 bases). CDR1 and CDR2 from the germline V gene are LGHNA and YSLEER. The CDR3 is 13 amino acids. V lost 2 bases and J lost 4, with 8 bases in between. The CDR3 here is CASSQRQFTEAFF. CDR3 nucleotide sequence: TGCGCCAGCAGCCAACGACAGTTCACTGAAGCTTTCTTT.

CDR3 nucleotides: TGTGCCAGCAGCCGACAGGGGGCGACCTACAATGAGCAGTTCTTC. This encodes CASSRQGATYNEQFF. This chain links TRBV6-1 with TRBJ2-1; 10 bases match TRBD1. This CDR3 has 15 residues. V gave up 6 bases and J gave up 2 bases; unmatched junction bases: 4. Germline loops: CDR1 MNHNS, CDR2 SASEGT.

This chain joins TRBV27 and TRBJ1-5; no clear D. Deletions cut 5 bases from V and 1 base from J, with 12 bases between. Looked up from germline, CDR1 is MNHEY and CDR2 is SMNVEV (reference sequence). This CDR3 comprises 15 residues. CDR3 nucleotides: TGTGCCAGCAGTATACTAGGGCTGAGCAATCAGCCCCAGCATTTT. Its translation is CASSILGLSNQPQHF.

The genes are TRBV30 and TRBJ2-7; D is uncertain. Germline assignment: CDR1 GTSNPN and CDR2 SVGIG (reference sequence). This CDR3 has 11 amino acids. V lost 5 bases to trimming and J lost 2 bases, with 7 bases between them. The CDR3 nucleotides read TGTGCCTGGGGCAGAACCTACGAGCAGTACTTC. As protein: CAWGRTYEQYF.

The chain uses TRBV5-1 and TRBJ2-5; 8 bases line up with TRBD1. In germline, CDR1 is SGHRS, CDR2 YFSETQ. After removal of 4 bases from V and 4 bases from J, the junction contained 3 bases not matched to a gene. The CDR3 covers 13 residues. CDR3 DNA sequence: TGCGCCAGCAGCCCCGGGACAGGAGAGACCCAGTACTTC. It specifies CASSPGTGETQYF.

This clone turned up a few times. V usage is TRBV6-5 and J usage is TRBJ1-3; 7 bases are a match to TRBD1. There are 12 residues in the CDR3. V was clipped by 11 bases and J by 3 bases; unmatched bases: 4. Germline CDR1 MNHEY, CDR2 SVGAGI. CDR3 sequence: CAVQGSGNTIYF. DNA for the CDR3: TGTGCCGTACAGGGGAGTGGAAACACCATATATTTT.

Here the CDR3 DNA reads TGCGCCAGCAGCCAAGGCCGGGGGTGGGATACGCAGTATTTT. It is translated as CASSQGRGWDTQYF. The gene calls are TRBV4-1 and TRBJ2-3, with D maybe TRBD2 (6 bases). Trimming cost V 1 base and J 6 bases, with 11 bases left between them. The CDR3 covers 14 residues. Germline values: CDR1 MGHRA, CDR2 YSYEKL.